These 22 T cell receptor beta chains were all obtained from the same sample, sequenced in a study of neurological immune-mediated disorders. Time point: longitudinal time-point 3. From the 5' RACE reads, TCRdb called clonotypes with MiXCR, one entry per CDR3 protein. The table has approximately 100,000 distinct CDR3 sequences, roughly a tenth seen once; the top ten hold approximately 3.1%. The specimen was PBMCs. The receptor set was obtained from a female donor with HTLV-1-associated myelopathy (HAM/TSP).

The genes are TRBV5-1 and TRBJ2-2; the D is unclear. CDR3 length equals 14 residues. V was clipped by 4 bases and J by 3 bases, with 10 bases between them. Germline V lookup: CDR1 SGHRS, CDR2 YFSETQ. CDR3 in DNA: TGCGCCAGCAGCATAGACGGACACACCGGGGAGCTGTTTTTT. The encoded protein is CASSIDGHTGELFF.

Many counts were recorded for this clonotype. The chain combines TRBV5-5 with TRBJ2-3; 9 nucleotides line up with TRBD2. The junction had 6 bases not matched to a gene; V was cut back by 1 base and J by 0 bases. The CDR3 has 17 amino acids. The germline V gene has CDR1 SGHKS and CDR2 YYEKEE (reference sequence). This CDR3 reads CASSLLGSGGSTDTQYF. CDR3 bases: TGTGCCAGCAGCTTGTTGGGTAGCGGGGGTAGCACAGATACGCAGTATTTT. Based on the CDR3 plus reference TRBV5-5 and TRBJ2-3, the full variable domain is DAGVTQSPTHLIKTRGQQVTLRCSPISGHKSVSWYQQVLGQGPQFIFQYYEKEERGRGNFPDRFSARQFPNYSSELNVNALLLGDSALYLCASSLLGSGGSTDTQYFGPGTRLTVL.

This clonotype has at least ten counts. CDR3 in DNA: TGTGCCAGCAGCATCTACAGGACTGGGGAGCAGTACTTC. It codes for CASSIYRTGEQYF. The V call is TRBV12-3 or TRBV12-4, the J call TRBJ2-7; D might be TRBD1 or TRBD2, each matching 5 bases. Trimming took 6 bases from V and 7 from J, leaving 16 bases between them. The CDR3 contains 13 residues.

The chain combines TRBV5-6 with TRBJ2-7, with D possibly TRBD2 on 7 matching bases. This CDR3 spans 15 amino acids. The V end lost 5 bases, the J end lost 2 bases, and 17 bases lay between the germline ends. The germline V gene has CDR1 SGHDT and CDR2 YYEEEE. The CDR3 reads CASRPRGAPTYEQYF. The DNA of the CDR3 is TGTGCCAGCAGGCCTCGGGGGGCACCAACCTACGAGCAGTACTTC. Looking up the rest from reference TRBV5-6 and TRBJ2-7 gives the full variable domain: DAGVTQSPTHLIKTRGQQVTLRCSPKSGHDTVSWYQQALGQGPQFIFQYYEEEERQRGNFPDRFSGHQFPNYSSELNVNALLLGDSALYLCASRPRGAPTYEQYFGPGTRLTVT.

This clonotype was found many times. The chain uses TRBV3-1 and TRBJ2-3, with 10 bases fitting TRBD2. Trimming took 3 bases from V and 3 from J; bases not matched to a gene: 12. There are 18 residues in the CDR3. Germline V gene sequence: CDR1 LGHDT, CDR2 YNNKEL (reference sequence). Here the CDR3 reads CASSQKRGLAIRTDTQYF. CDR3 DNA: TGTGCCAGCAGCCAGAAGAGGGGACTAGCGATACGAACAGATACGCAGTATTTT.

This clonotype came up many times. The genes are TRBV5-1 and TRBJ1-1; D ambiguous. V gave up 0 bases and J gave up 5 bases, with 5 bases separating them. Germline V gene sequence: CDR1 SGHRS, CDR2 YFSETQ. This CDR3 contains 12 residues. The CDR3 sequence: CASSLGLTEAFF. CDR3 sequence (DNA): TGCGCCAGCAGCTTGGGACTTACTGAAGCTTTCTTT.

This clonotype came up many times. This rearrangement joins TRBV5-5 to TRBJ2-1; D gene ambiguous. The CDR3 runs to 15 residues. The germline V gene has CDR1 SGHKS and CDR2 YYEKEE (reference sequence). The ends were cut back, 0 bases at V and 5 bases at J, with 12 bases in the middle. Here the CDR3 reads CASSLGLFTNNEQFF. CDR3 nucleotide sequence: TGTGCCAGCAGCTTGGGTCTATTTACTAACAATGAGCAGTTCTTC.

This clonotype came up many times. V is TRBV6-1 and J is TRBJ1-1; D might be TRBD1 (6 bases). CDR1 and CDR2 from the germline V gene are MNHNS and SASEGT. Deletions cut 3 bases from V and 1 base from J, with 15 bases between. There are 16 residues in the CDR3. DNA for the CDR3: TGTGCCAGCAGTGATTTTCCGACAGGAGAGAACACTGAAGCTTTCTTT. Its translation: CASSDFPTGENTEAFF.

This clonotype came up many times. This chain connects TRBV20-1 to TRBJ2-1; TRBD2 matches at 7 bases. The V gene's germline CDR1 is DFQATT and CDR2 SNEGSKA (reference sequence). Trimming cost V 6 bases and J 1 base; bases outside gene matches: 6. This CDR3 has 14 residues. Here the CDR3 DNA reads TGCAGTGCCACGGGGGGTGGGTCCTACAATGAGCAGTTCTTC. This encodes CSATGGGSYNEQFF.

Ten or more counts support this clonotype. The chain has TRBV9 and TRBJ2-7; D is uncertain. V lost 5 bases and J lost 2, with 14 bases in between. The CDR3 consists of 14 residues. Germline CDR1 reads SGDLS; CDR2 reads YYNGEE. The CDR3, as DNA: TGTGCCAGCAGTTCAACCCTGGGAACCTACGAGCAGTACTTC. Residues: CASSSTLGTYEQYF.

This clonotype occurred many times. V is TRBV5-1 and J is TRBJ2-5; D may match TRBD1 or TRBD2 (5 bases each). V was trimmed by 5 bases and J by 2 bases, leaving 19 bases between them. Looked up from germline, CDR1 is SGHRS and CDR2 is YFSETQ. The CDR3 has 16 amino acids. The CDR3 DNA reads as TGCGCCAGCAGTTCCTCGGGGCGGGCGGAGCAAGAGACCCAGTACTTC. Amino acid sequence: CASSSSGRAEQETQYF. The variable domain in full, with the rest retrieved from reference TRBV5-1 and TRBJ2-5, is KAGVTQTPRYLIKTRGQQVTLSCSPISGHRSVSWYQQTPGQGLQFLFEYFSETQRNKGNFPGRFSGRQFSNSRSEMNVSTLELGDSALYLCASSSSGRAEQETQYFGPGTRLLVL.

This clonotype came up many times. This chain links TRBV28 with TRBJ2-6; TRBD2 might be the D (6 bases). This CDR3 is built from 13 residues. Germline CDR1 and CDR2: MDHEN and SYDVKM. With 8 bases removed from V and 2 bases from J, the gap between germline ends came to 7 bases. CDR3 loop: CASGGTGANVLTF. The DNA for the CDR3 is TGTGCCAGCGGGGGGACTGGGGCCAACGTCCTGACTTTC.

This clonotype came up many times. A read error may be the cause here, since a much bigger clone is one base away. The chain links TRBV24-1 to TRBJ2-2; possible D gene TRBD1, 6 bases. CDR1 and CDR2 (germline): KGHDR, SFDVKD. The CDR3 runs to 17 residues. The CDR3 here is CATSDSPGRGSEEEPFF. CDR3 nucleotides: TGTGCCACCAGTGATTCCCCGGGCAGGGGATCAGAGGAGGAGCCGTTTTTT.

This clonotype came up many times. The genes are TRBV28 and TRBJ2-2, with 10 bases matching TRBD2. The CDR3 extends over 16 amino acids. Germline assignment: CDR1 MDHEN and CDR2 SYDVKM. V trimming: 7 bases; J trimming: 7 bases; junction bases outside the gene matches: 12. In DNA form, the CDR3 reads TGTGCCAGCACCAGAATCAGCGGGGGGGCCTTCGGGGAGCTGTTTTTT. This codes for CASTRISGGAFGELFF. Together with reference TRBV28 and TRBJ2-2, the CDR3 gives the full variable domain: DVKVTQSSRYLVKRTGEKVFLECVQDMDHENMFWYRQDPGLGLRLIYFSYDVKMKEKGDIPEGYSVSREKKERFSLILESASTNQTSMYLCASTRISGGAFGELFFGEGSRLTVL.

The chain employs TRBV7-2 and TRBJ2-1; 15 bases map to TRBD2. CDR3 length: 19 amino acids. Germline CDR1 and CDR2: SGHTA and FQGNSA. J was trimmed by 9 bases and V by 5 bases; bases with no gene match: 17. The CDR3 spells CASSLKGGWTSGGDSEQFF. The CDR3 DNA reads TGTGCCAGCAGCCTAAAAGGGGGCTGGACTAGCGGGGGGGATAGTGAGCAGTTCTTC.

There are many counts of this clonotype. J is TRBJ2-3 and V is TRBV7-2; D uncertain. Germline V gives CDR1 SGHTA, CDR2 FQGNSA. The CDR3 is 13 amino acids. Trimming left V 2 bases short and J 4 bases short, with 7 bases between. The CDR3 sequence: CASSLWYADTQYF. In DNA form, the CDR3 reads TGTGCCAGCAGCTTATGGTACGCAGATACGCAGTATTTT.

Of note for this clonotype: One base away lies a much larger clone, so this may be a sequencing read error. This CDR3 reads CASSPERGTYNEQFF. The CDR3 DNA sequence: TGTGCCAGCAGTCCCGAAAGGGGAACCTACAATGAGCAGTTCTTC. J is TRBJ2-1 and V is TRBV27; D might be TRBD1 (5 bases). Germline V gives CDR1 MNHEY, CDR2 SMNVEV (reference sequence). The V end was cut by 5 bases, the J end by 2 bases, with 13 bases between. The CDR3 is made up of 15 amino acids.

The rearrangement links TRBV5-6 to TRBJ1-5; 7 bases align to TRBD1. J gave up 2 bases and V 4 bases, and 15 bases lay outside the gene matches. This CDR3 is 18 amino acids long. Per the germline V gene, CDR1 is SGHDT and CDR2 is YYEEEE. CDR3: CASSLSIIQGSGNQPQHF. The CDR3, as DNA: TGTGCCAGCAGCCTTAGTATTATACAGGGGAGTGGCAATCAGCCCCAGCATTTT.

This clonotype has a count of ten or more. The rearrangement links TRBV27 to TRBJ2-7; D is unclear. The CDR3 runs 13 residues. Trimming removed 0 bases from V and 3 bases from J, with 6 bases in between. The germline gives CDR1 MNHEY, CDR2 SMNVEV (reference sequence). The CDR3 nucleotides are TGTGCCAGCAGTTTATCGAATCACTACGAGCAGTACTTC. Translated, it gives CASSLSNHYEQYF.

This clonotype was counted ten times or more. This rearrangement joins TRBV20-1 to TRBJ2-5, with 12 bases matching TRBD2. Germline V gives CDR1 DFQATT, CDR2 SNEGSKA (reference sequence). CDR3 length: 15 residues. Losses at the gene ends were 6 bases for V and 5 bases for J; bases not matched to a gene: 10. CDR3 loop: CSAGPSGGALETQYF. The CDR3 DNA reads TGCAGTGCCGGCCCTAGCGGGGGGGCCTTGGAGACCCAGTACTTC.

This clonotype appeared many times. The V gene is TRBV11-3, the J gene TRBJ2-3, with D possibly matching TRBD1 (6 bases). V shed 5 bases and J shed 6 bases, with 12 bases lying between them. The CDR3 spans 13 residues. The germline CDR1 and CDR2 sequences are SGHNT and YENEEA. The CDR3 sequence is CASSGRTEDTQYF. Written as DNA, the CDR3 is TGTGCCAGCAGCGGGCGGACAGAGGATACGCAGTATTTT. Using reference TRBV11-3 and TRBJ2-3 for the parts outside the CDR3, the full variable domain is EAGVVQSPRYKIIEKKQPVAFWCNPISGHNTLYWYLQNLGQGPELLIRYENEEAVDDSQLPKDRFSAERLKGVDSTLKIQPAELGDSAVYLCASSGRTEDTQYFGPGTRLTVL.

The sample holds many counts of this clonotype. The J gene is TRBJ2-1, the V gene TRBV11-3; TRBD2 aligns across 8 bases. The CDR3 length is 13 residues. Losses at the gene ends were 5 bases for V and 7 bases for J; bases not matched to a gene: 4. Germline assignment: CDR1 SGHNT and CDR2 YENEEA. The DNA for the CDR3 is TGTGCCAGCAGCATCGGGACTAGTAATGAGCAGTTCTTC. Its translation is CASSIGTSNEQFF.